The T cell receptor beta chain described here comes from a study of radiotherapy plus CTLA-4 blockade in lung cancer. About the research overall: About 17% of enrolled patients responded objectively, and more than 25% had disease control.

Concerning this clone itself: What it binds is unknown. Distinct nucleotide sequences in the sample also encode this CDR3.

Study-level points and caveats: Early blood T cell clone changes and increased post-radiation serum interferon-beta were reportedly the strongest response predictors. Blood-borne expansion of tumor-derived TCR clones followed radiotherapy plus ipilimumab.

Germline V gene lookup returns CDR1 SGHNT and CDR2 YYREEE (reference sequence). The CDR3 runs 14 residues. The V end was cut by 1 base, the J end by 0 bases, with 6 bases between. TCRdb's table, derived via immunoSEQ multiplex PCR, lists solely in-frame clones and lacks some. Of some 73,000 clones listed, nearly 75% are singletons. This TCR derives from a human donor with non-small cell lung cancer whose response to radiotherapy plus ipilimumab could not be evaluated. Sequences were derived from peripheral blood, sampled from a patient treated with radiotherapy plus ipilimumab. This sequence joins TRBV5-4 and TRBJ2-3; maybe TRBD2 (6 bases). CDR3 amino acids: CASSLRGSTDTQYF. CDR3 nucleotide sequence: TGTGCCAGCAGCTTGCGGGGGAGCACAGATACGCAGTATTTT.